These 30 T cell receptor beta chains share one sample of origin, sequenced in a study of shared clonotypes between healthy human individuals. Some clones are missing from TCRdb's copy, which holds only in-frame ones; the method was immunoSEQ multiplex PCR. Counted here are some 1,400,000 clones, 95% to 97% occurring once; the ten biggest clones make up approximately 1.1%. Input material: naive CD4+ T cells sorted from blood. Indicated subset: CD45RA+ positively selected. The receptor source for this set is a man aged 30 to 39 in good health.

The gene calls are TRBV7-2 and TRBJ2-7; 9 bases line up with TRBD2. The trim removed 5 bases at V and 2 bases at J, leaving 4 bases unmatched. In germline, CDR1 is SGHTA, CDR2 FQGNSA. The CDR3 has 14 residues. DNA for the CDR3: TGTGCCAGCAGCAAGACTAGCGGAGCCTACGAGCAGTACTTC. It is translated as CASSKTSGAYEQYF. The variable domain in full, with the rest retrieved from reference TRBV7-2 and TRBJ2-7, is GAGVSQSPSNKVTEKGKDVELRCDPISGHTALYWYRQSLGQGLEFLIYFQGNSAPDKSGLPSDRFSAERTGGSVSTLTIQRTQQEDSAVYLCASSKTSGAYEQYFGPGTRLTVT.

This chain joins TRBV30 and TRBJ2-3; TRBD2 aligns across 9 bases. With V trimmed by 6 bases and J by 5 bases, 9 bases remained unmatched. CDR1 and CDR2 (germline): GTSNPN, SVGIG (reference sequence). The CDR3 contains 14 residues. As DNA, the CDR3 is TGTGCCTGTGCCGCGGGGGGGCCCGGAGATACGCAGTATTTT. Residues: CACAAGGPGDTQYF.

The chain carries TRBV5-1 and TRBJ2-2, with 8 bases fitting TRBD2. CDR1 and CDR2 (germline): SGHRS, YFSETQ. This CDR3 has 15 residues. The V segment lost 4 bases and the J segment 3 bases; nucleotides outside the gene matches: 5. CDR3 bases: TGCGCCAGCAGCCAGACTAGCGCGTACACCGGGGAGCTGTTTTTT. Protein: CASSQTSAYTGELFF.

CDR3 sequence reads: CASSLKSLSGARRSGELFF. In DNA form, the CDR3 reads TGTGCCAGCAGTTTAAAGTCTCTCTCCGGAGCGCGCAGGTCCGGGGAGCTGTTTTTT. The chain links TRBV27 to TRBJ2-2, with D hard to call. In germline, CDR1 is MNHEY, CDR2 SMNVEV (reference sequence). Trimming left V 2 bases short and J 6 bases short, with 25 bases between. This CDR3 has 19 residues.

V usage is TRBV7-2 and J usage is TRBJ2-3; tentatively, D is TRBD1 (6 bases). V shed 0 bases and J shed 3 bases, with 10 bases lying between them. This CDR3 contains 15 residues. CDR1 is SGHTA and CDR2 is FQGNSA in the germline V gene. The CDR3 protein is CASSLAGGNTDTQYF. The CDR3 coding sequence is TGTGCCAGCAGCTTAGCTGGGGGCAATACAGATACGCAGTATTTT.

The chain combines TRBV7-6 with TRBJ2-2, with 8 bases matching TRBD1. Germline loops: CDR1 SGHVS, CDR2 FNYEAQ. The trim removed 5 bases at V and 4 bases at J, leaving 6 bases unmatched. CDR3 length equals 15 residues. DNA for the CDR3: TGTGCCAGCAGCAAACGACAGGGGTCCACCGGGGAGCTGTTTTTT. Protein product: CASSKRQGSTGELFF.

The chain has TRBV2 and TRBJ1-4; the D is unclear. The CDR3 contains 14 residues. V lost 7 bases and J lost 3, with 12 bases in between. From germline, CDR1 is SNHLY and CDR2 FYNNEI. CDR3: CASNLGLANEKLFF. CDR3 in DNA: TGTGCCAGCAATCTAGGGTTGGCTAATGAAAAACTGTTTTTT. The full variable domain, with the rest looked up from reference TRBV2 and TRBJ1-4, is EPEVTQTPSHQVTQMGQEVILRCVPISNHLYFYWYRQILGQKVEFLVSFYNNEISEKSEIFDDQFSVERPDGSNFTLKIRSTKLEDSAMYFCASNLGLANEKLFFGSGTQLSVL.

V usage is TRBV15 and J usage is TRBJ2-1, with 10 nucleotides matching TRBD2. The CDR3 is 17 amino acids. Germline lookup yields CDR1 LNHNV and CDR2 YYDKDF (reference sequence). Trimming at V came to 0 bases and at J to 7 bases, leaving 9 bases not matched to a gene. In nucleotides, the CDR3 is TGTGCCACCAGCAGAGAGCTAGCGGGAGCCCTAAGGAATGAGCAGTTCTTC. It codes for CATSRELAGALRNEQFF.

The V call is TRBV12-5, the J call TRBJ1-1; D may be TRBD1 (5 bases). Germline assignment: CDR1 LGHNT and CDR2 FRNRAP. The ends were cut back, 0 bases at V and 2 bases at J, with 13 bases in the middle. The CDR3 sequence is 16 residues long. The CDR3 region is CASGLVIGTGNTEAFF. DNA of the CDR3: TGTGCTAGTGGTTTGGTCATAGGGACGGGAAACACTGAAGCTTTCTTT.

To note about this clone: This sample includes further DNA sequences coding for the same CDR3. The rearrangement uses TRBV9 and TRBJ2-1; 14 nucleotides line up with TRBD2. The junction had 2 bases not matched to a gene; V was cut back by 3 bases and J by 9 bases. The CDR3 sequence is 14 residues long. Germline V lookup: CDR1 SGDLS, CDR2 YYNGEE. CDR3 residues: CASSGGLAGVEQFF. In nucleotides, the CDR3 is TGTGCCAGCAGCGGGGGACTAGCGGGAGTTGAGCAGTTCTTC.

This rearrangement joins TRBV11-3 to TRBJ2-5; no clear D. Trimming removed 3 bases at V and 5 bases at J, with 10 bases between. Germline CDR1 is SGHNT and CDR2 is YENEEA. This CDR3 has 13 residues. CDR3 sequence reads: CASSFSNRETQYF. The CDR3 bases are TGTGCCAGCAGCTTTAGTAATCGGGAGACCCAGTACTTC.

The V and J genes are TRBV10-3 and TRBJ2-7; D is uncertain. Trimming shortened V by 3 bases and J by 0 bases, and 6 bases separated the two germline ends. CDR1 is ENHRY and CDR2 is SYGVKD in the germline V gene. The CDR3 has 13 amino acids. The CDR3: CAISDGYSYEQYF. CDR3 nucleotides: TGTGCCATCAGTGACGGTTACTCCTACGAGCAGTACTTC.

The rearrangement links TRBV5-1 to TRBJ2-5; 13 bases are shared with TRBD2. The length of the CDR3 is 17 residues. Losses at the gene ends were 0 bases for V and 5 bases for J; bases not matched to a gene: 7. The germline V gene encodes CDR1 SGHRS and CDR2 YFSETQ. CDR3 amino acids: CASSLARTSGSGETQYF. The CDR3 nucleotides read TGCGCCAGCAGCTTGGCGCGGACTAGCGGGAGCGGCGAGACCCAGTACTTC.

V is TRBV29-1 and J is TRBJ1-2; D remains unclear. Trimming took off 4 bases at V and 6 bases at J, with 9 bases between the two ends. Per the germline V gene, CDR1 is SQVTM and CDR2 is ANQGSEA. CDR3 length: 11 residues. CDR3 DNA sequence: TGCAGCGTTGTATTTTTGAATGGCTACACCTTC. This encodes CSVVFLNGYTF.

This chain uses TRBV11-2 with TRBJ2-7; tentative D call: TRBD2 (5 bases). Between the trimmed V and J ends, which lost 5 bases and 3 bases, there was a span of 14 bases. The germline V gene has CDR1 SGHAT and CDR2 FQNNGV. The CDR3 consists of 14 residues. The CDR3 spells CASSLGLGLYEQYF. CDR3 nucleotide sequence: TGTGCCAGCAGCCTCGGACTCGGCCTCTACGAGCAGTACTTC.

This chain connects TRBV2 to TRBJ2-7, with 16 positions matching TRBD2. This CDR3 comprises 20 residues. The ends lost 3 bases at V and 3 bases at J; junction bases unmatched: 14. CDR1 is SNHLY and CDR2 is FYNNEI in the germline V gene. This chain's CDR3 is CASSDYKMGLAGGLLYEQYF. The CDR3 DNA is TGTGCCAGCAGTGACTACAAAATGGGACTAGCGGGAGGGCTGCTCTACGAGCAGTACTTC. Based on the CDR3 plus reference TRBV2 and TRBJ2-7, the full variable domain is EPEVTQTPSHQVTQMGQEVILRCVPISNHLYFYWYRQILGQKVEFLVSFYNNEISEKSEIFDDQFSVERPDGSNFTLKIRSTKLEDSAMYFCASSDYKMGLAGGLLYEQYFGPGTRLTVT.

The chain recombines TRBV7-2 with TRBJ1-1, with D maybe TRBD1 (5 bases). The CDR3 consists of 13 residues. The germline V gene has CDR1 SGHTA and CDR2 FQGNSA. V was clipped by 3 bases and J by 1 base, with 6 bases between them. CDR3 DNA: TGTGCCAGCAGCTTGACAGAGAACACTGAAGCTTTCTTT. The encoded protein is CASSLTENTEAFF.

The rearrangement links TRBV28 to TRBJ1-5; D gene unclear. Trimming took 5 bases from V and 2 from J, leaving 13 bases between them. Per the germline V gene, CDR1 is MDHEN and CDR2 is SYDVKM. The CDR3 has 15 amino acids. The CDR3 is CASSTSGDRNQPQHF. The CDR3 coding sequence is TGTGCCAGCAGTACGTCAGGCGATCGCAATCAGCCCCAGCATTTT.

The chain combines TRBV5-6 with TRBJ2-7; D is possibly TRBD1 (7 bases). Trimming left V 0 bases short and J 4 bases short, with 14 bases between. Germline V gives CDR1 SGHDT, CDR2 YYEEEE. The CDR3 consists of 15 residues. CDR3 sequence reads: CASSLAGRGEYEQYF. CDR3 sequence (DNA): TGTGCCAGCAGCTTGGCGGGCAGGGGGGAGTACGAGCAGTACTTC.

This clone was seen once. This chain uses TRBV19 with TRBJ2-7; possible D gene TRBD2, 5 bases. The CDR3 runs 13 residues. Germline V CDR1 and CDR2: LNHDA, SQIVND (reference sequence). V was cut by 2 bases and J by 4 bases, with 9 bases left in between. This CDR3 reads CASSINGNYEQYF. CDR3 nucleotide sequence: TGTGCCAGTAGTATAAACGGGAATTACGAGCAGTACTTC.

Notes on this clone: Other DNA sequences in the same sample also yield this CDR3. This chain joins TRBV29-1 and TRBJ1-1; TRBD1 might be the D (6 bases). The germline gives CDR1 SQVTM, CDR2 ANQGSEA. The CDR3 sequence is 12 residues long. V was trimmed by 6 bases and J by 1 base, leaving 9 bases between them. The CDR3 coding sequence is TGCAGCGTAGTAGGGGGGAACACTGAAGCTTTCTTT. Amino acids: CSVVGGNTEAFF.

The CDR3 reads CASRRLGNTIYF. The CDR3 DNA reads as TGTGCCAGCAGGCGGCTGGGAAACACCATATATTTT. The gene calls are TRBV6-1 and TRBJ1-3; D uncertain. The CDR3 totals 12 residues. CDR1 and CDR2 (germline): MNHNS, SASEGT. Trimming cost V 6 bases and J 4 bases, with 7 bases left between them.

On this clone itself: Other nucleotide sequences in the sample specify the same CDR3. The DNA of the CDR3 is TGTGCCAGCTCACGCGACAGGGGGTCCTACAATGAGCAGTTCTTC. Encoded protein: CASSRDRGSYNEQFF. This chain joins TRBV18 and TRBJ2-1; 9 positions match TRBD1. Germline CDR1 KGHSH, CDR2 LQKENI. V dropped 4 bases and J dropped 1; count of bases not matched to a gene: 2. The CDR3 is 15 residues long. Full variable domain (rest looked up from reference TRBV18 and TRBJ2-1): NAGVMQNPRHLVRRRGQEARLRCSPMKGHSHVYWYRQLPEEGLKFMVYLQKENIIDESGMPKERFSAEFPKEGPSILRIQQVVRGDSAAYFCASSRDRGSYNEQFFGPGTRLTVL.

The chain combines TRBV29-1 with TRBJ2-7; 8 positions agree with TRBD1. V was clipped by 3 bases and J by 6 bases; unmatched bases: 10. This CDR3 has 14 amino acids. CDR1 and CDR2 from the germline V gene are SQVTM and ANQGSEA. Here the CDR3 reads CSVDTRSTGGEQYF. CDR3 DNA: TGCAGCGTTGACACGAGGTCCACAGGGGGCGAGCAGTACTTC.

About this clone itself: The sample has other DNA sequences that encode this CDR3 too. The rearrangement links TRBV5-1 to TRBJ2-2; D possibly corresponds to TRBD1 (5 bases). Germline CDR1 and CDR2: SGHRS and YFSETQ. The germline V and J ends were trimmed by 1 base and 0 bases, with 7 bases remaining between them. This CDR3 contains 15 residues. CDR3 bases: TGCGCCAGCAGCTTGCAGGGAACGAACACCGGGGAGCTGTTTTTT. Its protein product is CASSLQGTNTGELFF.

The sample holds one count of this clone. This sequence joins TRBV11-2 and TRBJ2-3, with 11 bases aligning to TRBD2. Germline CDR1 and CDR2: SGHAT and FQNNGV. The CDR3 runs 19 residues. V lost 1 base and J lost 3; bases outside the gene matches: 12. CDR3 sequence reads: CASSLVVLSGRAGTDTQYF. CDR3 nucleotide sequence: TGTGCCAGCAGCTTAGTCGTACTTAGCGGGAGGGCCGGTACAGATACGCAGTATTTT.

V and J are TRBV11-2 and TRBJ2-7; 9 bases map to TRBD1. Losses at the gene ends were 1 base for V and 4 bases for J; bases not matched to a gene: 5. This CDR3 is built from 15 residues. Germline lookup yields CDR1 SGHAT and CDR2 FQNNGV. This chain's CDR3 is CASSLGLQGAYEQYF. The CDR3 coding sequence is TGTGCCAGCAGCTTAGGTCTACAGGGGGCATACGAGCAGTACTTC. The complete variable domain, with remaining parts taken from reference TRBV11-2 and TRBJ2-7, reads EAGVAQSPRYKIIEKRQSVAFWCNPISGHATLYWYQQILGQGPKLLIQFQNNGVVDDSQLPKDRFSAERLKGVDSTLKIQPAKLEDSAVYLCASSLGLQGAYEQYFGPGTRLTVT.

The chain is built from TRBV9 and TRBJ2-3; D may match TRBD1 or TRBD2 (5 bases each). This CDR3 spans 16 amino acids. Germline V gene sequence: CDR1 SGDLS, CDR2 YYNGEE. The ends were cut back, 1 base at V and 4 bases at J, with 16 bases in the middle. CDR3 sequence reads: CASSVTGTYFSDTQYF. The CDR3 nucleotides read TGTGCCAGCAGCGTAACGGGGACCTACTTTTCAGATACGCAGTATTTT.

This chain connects TRBV28 to TRBJ1-1, with a weak D call TRBD1 (6 bases). V shed 7 bases and J shed 2 bases, with 14 bases lying between them. The CDR3 length is 14 residues. The germline gives CDR1 MDHEN, CDR2 SYDVKM. DNA for the CDR3: TGTGCCAGCACCCGCCCAGGGGCCAACACTGAAGCTTTCTTT. Its translation is CASTRPGANTEAFF.

The J gene is TRBJ2-7, the V gene TRBV19; tentatively, D is TRBD2 (5 bases). Germline V gene data show CDR1 as LNHDA and CDR2 as SQIVND (reference sequence). Trimming stripped 3 bases from V and 3 bases from J, with 9 bases between. The CDR3 totals 13 residues. The CDR3 region is CASSIREFYEQYF. The CDR3 DNA is TGTGCCAGTAGTATTAGGGAGTTCTACGAGCAGTACTTC.